This TCR beta chain was found in a study of T-cell memory formation after mild COVID-19. Overall study findings and caveats: CD4+ contracting clones were mainly CM and EM; CD8+ ones, EMRA. Some clones that responded turned up in pre-infection memory, which suggests that cross-reactive memory joined in.

The TCR alpha and TCR beta cDNA libraries, bearing sample barcodes and UMIs, were generated by 5'RACE using constant-segment primers. TCRdb processed the 5' RACE reads anew with MiXCR; each CDR3 protein has one entry. The sample has about 350,000 distinct CDR3 sequences; roughly an eighth are singletons. A note on this clonotype: As yet, its antigen is unknown.

This sequence was found in a man aged 18 to 30 who had mild COVID-19 (a few samples of this study predate the infection). Cell type and time point are not known. Sequenced: PBMCs or a T cell subset sorted from them (not recorded which).

CDR3 sequence: CASSSTGSGNTIYF. The DNA of the CDR3 is TGTGCCAGCAGCTCCACCGGCTCTGGAAACACCATATATTTT. The rearrangement links TRBV7-9 to TRBJ1-3; D uncertain. V lost 4 bases, J lost 0 bases, and 7 bases lay in between. The CDR3 has 14 amino acids. Germline V gives CDR1 SEHNR, CDR2 FQNEAQ (reference sequence).